This TCR beta chain was sequenced during a study of beta chain features in type 1 diabetes. The isolated RNA, all of it, was reverse transcribed, so expressed TCRB transcripts were what got sequenced. Here immunoSEQ multiplex PCR was the method, and the copy in TCRdb shows in-frame clones only, minus some. The repertoire has hundreds of thousands of clones, roughly a sixth of them found once; the top ten carry approximately 0.087%. CDR3 length: 13 amino acids. The V gene lost 0 bases and the J gene lost 2 bases, with 5 bases spanning the gap. CDR1 and CDR2 (germline): SGDLS, YYNGEE. It was one heparinised blood draw, averaging about 116 mL, that each donor gave. There are a few counts of this clone. Other DNA sequences in the sample encode the same CDR3.

This receptor was taken from a man between 18 and 35 years old in good health. The sample taken for sequencing was naive CD4+ T cells from blood. The chain carries TRBV9 and TRBJ1-1; D remains unclear. The chain's CDR3 is CASSVATNTEAFF. The CDR3, as DNA: TGTGCCAGCAGCGTAGCTACCAACACTGAAGCTTTCTTT.